This TCR beta chain was sequenced during a study of T cells in Graves' hyperthyroidism and ophthalmopathy. Looking at the study overall: Before any treatment, at initial diagnosis, peripheral blood was collected.

V gave up 6 bases and J gave up 2 bases; unmatched junction bases: 4. The length of the CDR3 is 13 residues. CDR1 DFQATT and CDR2 SNEGSKA come from the germline V gene (reference sequence). This clonotype was found many times. RNA transcripts gave rise to amplified TCR beta CDR3 regions. HTBI primers were used for first-round RT-PCR of the TCR CDR3. MiXCR, run by TCRdb on the multiplex PCR reads, gives a single entry per CDR3 protein. This sample has hundreds of thousands of distinct CDR3 sequences, with approximately 20% found just once. Patients showing uncontrolled infection, other autoimmune disease, pregnancy or lactation were ineligible.

This sequence originates from a woman aged 18-29 years with Graves' hyperthyroidism. The V call is TRBV20-1, the J call TRBJ2-7; 10 bases agree with TRBD2. Source material: blood. The CDR3 loop reads CSAASGGPYEQYF. The CDR3 DNA reads TGCAGTGCAGCTAGCGGGGGCCCCTACGAGCAGTACTTC.